The next 6 T cell receptor beta chains were all read from a single sample in a study of blood T cell repertoires in COVID-19. Using immunoSEQ multiplex PCR, the repertoire was profiled, and TCRdb retains in-frame clones only, with some absent. The data contain approximately 74,000 clones, 86% of them singletons. The sequencing sample was made of peripheral blood. The receptors were gathered from a woman aged 60-70 years with acute or convalescent COVID-19.

This chain joins TRBV4-1 and TRBJ2-7; 11 positions agree with TRBD1. The CDR3 length is 15 residues. V shed 2 bases and J 4 bases; nucleotides not matched to a gene: 4. CDR1 MGHRA and CDR2 YSYEKL come from the germline V gene. DNA of the CDR3: TGCGCCAGCAGCCAACGGACAGGGGGCGAGTACGAGCAGTACTTC. Encoded protein: CASSQRTGGEYEQYF.

This chain uses TRBV3-1 (or the pseudogene TRBV3-2) with TRBJ1-1, with 9 nucleotides matching TRBD1. Germline CDR1 is LGHDT and CDR2 is YNNKEL (reference sequence). This CDR3 has 13 residues. V lost 7 bases to trimming and J lost 7 bases; unmatched junction nucleotides: 7. In nucleotides, the CDR3 is TGTGCCAGCACCGGGGGACAGGGTTTTGAAGCTTTCTTT. This codes for CASTGGQGFEAFF.

The rearrangement joins TRBV5-4 to TRBJ2-7; no firm D call. The CDR3 totals 12 residues. CDR1 and CDR2 from the germline V gene are SGHNT and YYREEE (reference sequence). V dropped 0 bases and J dropped 5 bases, with 6 bases sitting between them. CDR3 DNA: TGTGCCAGCAGCTTGGGTAGCAACGAGCAGTACTTC. Translating gives CASSLGSNEQYF.

The chain links TRBV7-9 to TRBJ2-1; the D gene is possibly TRBD1 (5 bases). V was pared by 5 bases and J by 4 bases, with 15 bases between. The CDR3 spans 15 residues. Germline V gene data show CDR1 as SEHNR and CDR2 as FQNEAQ (reference sequence). CDR3 in amino acids: CASSTRGKEYNEQFF. In DNA, the CDR3 is TGTGCCAGCAGCACAAGGGGAAAGGAATACAATGAGCAGTTCTTC.

The chain couples TRBV2 to TRBJ1-2; TRBD1 aligns across 7 bases. Germline values: CDR1 SNHLY, CDR2 FYNNEI. J lost 1 base, V lost 6 bases, and 2 bases had no gene match. This CDR3 spans 13 amino acids. CDR3 sequence: CASRGDSNYGYTF. CDR3 sequence (DNA): TGTGCCAGCAGGGGGGACAGTAACTATGGCTACACCTTC.

J is TRBJ2-7 and V is TRBV19, with a tentative D call TRBD2 (5 bases). This CDR3 spans 13 amino acids. Trimming cost V 6 bases and J 6 bases, with 15 bases left between them. Per germline, CDR1 LNHDA and CDR2 SQIVND (reference sequence). The CDR3 region is CASSSLRTSEQYF. The CDR3 DNA reads as TGTGCCAGTAGCTCCCTTCGGACTTCCGAGCAGTACTTC.